Listed below are T cell receptor beta chains from one sample, sequenced in a study of T cell clones after liver transplantation. This table comes from immunoSEQ multiplex PCR, and its TCRdb copy is limited to in-frame clones, with some not included. The sample lists tens of thousands of clones, about 88% seen once, with 2% to 3% in the top ten. The specimen comprised CD4+ T cells from blood, sampled before liver transplant. The receptors stem from a human donor who received a liver transplant. Each CDR3 is given with its conserved first and last residue. A D gene is named only where the DNA matches it firmly. The size field is filled for only some rows; it gives once, few, many or a size class.

j_call: TRBJ1-3
cdr3_length: 14
d_call: -
clone_size: -
v_call: TRBV9
cdr3_nt: TGTGCCAGCAGCGTAGGTGACTCTGGAAACACCATATATTTT
cdr3_aa: CASSVGDSGNTIYF

j_call: TRBJ2-1
cdr3_length: 12
d_call: -
clone_size: -
v_call: TRBV6-1
cdr3_nt: TGTGCCAGCAGGCCCAGGGACAATGAGCAGTTCTTC
cdr3_aa: CASRPRDNEQFF

j_call: TRBJ2-2
cdr3_length: 14
d_call: -
clone_size: -
v_call: TRBV28
cdr3_nt: TGTGCCACACTGGGTAGCGGAATCAGCGGGGAGCTGTTTTTT
cdr3_aa: CATLGSGISGELFF

j_call: TRBJ2-2
cdr3_length: 14
d_call: TRBD2
clone_size: -
v_call: TRBV10-3
cdr3_nt: TGTGCCTCCGCCGGGGGGGTAAACACCGGGGAGCTGTTTTTT
cdr3_aa: CASAGGVNTGELFF

j_call: TRBJ2-3
cdr3_length: 15
d_call: -
clone_size: -
v_call: TRBV5-4
cdr3_nt: TGTGCCAGCAGTCTTCCCCCCGGCGCGACAGATACGCAGTATTTT
cdr3_aa: CASSLPPGATDTQYF

j_call: TRBJ1-1
cdr3_length: 15
d_call: TRBD1
clone_size: -
v_call: TRBV6-4
cdr3_nt: TGTGCCAGCAGTGACTCTACAGGGGGTAGCACTGAAGCTTTCTTT
cdr3_aa: CASSDSTGGSTEAFF

j_call: TRBJ2-3
cdr3_length: 18
d_call: TRBD2
clone_size: -
v_call: TRBV7-3
cdr3_nt: TGTGCCAGCAGCTTAACCGCCCTGGGACTAGCGGGCACAGATACGCAGTATTTT
cdr3_aa: CASSLTALGLAGTDTQYF

j_call: TRBJ2-1
cdr3_length: 15
d_call: -
clone_size: -
v_call: TRBV7-7
cdr3_nt: TGTGCCAGCAGTCCATCTCCGGGGCCTTACAATGAGCAGTTCTTC
cdr3_aa: CASSPSPGPYNEQFF

j_call: TRBJ1-5
cdr3_length: 14
d_call: -
clone_size: -
v_call: TRBV13
cdr3_nt: TGTGCCAGCAGCTTAGGAGCCGCGGAGCAGCCCCAGCATTTT
cdr3_aa: CASSLGAAEQPQHF

j_call: TRBJ2-5
cdr3_length: 16
d_call: -
clone_size: -
v_call: TRBV11-3
cdr3_nt: TGTGCCAGCAGCTTAGACGGGGGCATCGAGAAAGAGACCCAGTACTTC
cdr3_aa: CASSLDGGIEKETQYF

j_call: TRBJ2-1
cdr3_length: 18
d_call: TRBD2
clone_size: once
v_call: TRBV11-2
cdr3_nt: TGTGCCAGCAGGCCGACTAGCGGGAGTGCGGATTTTAGGAATGAGCAGTTCTTC
cdr3_aa: CASRPTSGSADFRNEQFF

j_call: TRBJ1-5
cdr3_length: 15
d_call: -
clone_size: -
v_call: TRBV2
cdr3_nt: TGTGCCAGCAGTTTGGGGACGGGGAGTAATCAGCCCCAGCATTTT
cdr3_aa: CASSLGTGSNQPQHF

j_call: TRBJ2-2
cdr3_length: 16
d_call: -
clone_size: -
v_call: TRBV5-6
cdr3_nt: TGTGCCAGCAGCAACTGGGCCGCCCCATCCACCGGGGAGCTGTTTTTT
cdr3_aa: CASSNWAAPSTGELFF

j_call: TRBJ2-2
cdr3_length: 17
d_call: -
clone_size: once
v_call: TRBV5-4
cdr3_nt: TGTGCCAGCAGCTTAGGTGCGCGGAGAGGGAACACCGGGGAGCTGTTTTTT
cdr3_aa: CASSLGARRGNTGELFF

j_call: TRBJ1-2
cdr3_length: 12
d_call: -
clone_size: once
v_call: TRBV7-8
cdr3_nt: TGTGCCAGCAGCACGGGGACATCGAGCTACACCTTC
cdr3_aa: CASSTGTSSYTF

j_call: TRBJ2-7
cdr3_length: 15
d_call: TRBD2
clone_size: -
v_call: TRBV27
cdr3_nt: TGTGCCAGCAGTTTATTAGGAGCGGGAGTCCACGAGCAGTACTTC
cdr3_aa: CASSLLGAGVHEQYF

j_call: TRBJ1-5
cdr3_length: 15
d_call: -
clone_size: -
v_call: TRBV4-2
cdr3_nt: TGTGCCAGCAGCCAAGATCTACAGGTCCTTATGACCCAGCATTTT
cdr3_aa: CASSQDLQVLMTQHF

j_call: TRBJ2-3
cdr3_length: 14
d_call: -
clone_size: -
v_call: TRBV5-1
cdr3_nt: TGCGCCAGCAGCTCGGACATTCGCACAGATACGCAGTATTTT
cdr3_aa: CASSSDIRTDTQYF

j_call: TRBJ1-2
cdr3_length: 14
d_call: -
clone_size: -
v_call: TRBV7-8
cdr3_nt: TGTGCCAGCAGCTTAGCCGGGACACCTATCGTCTACACCTTC
cdr3_aa: CASSLAGTPIVYTF

j_call: TRBJ1-5
cdr3_length: 13
d_call: -
clone_size: once
v_call: TRBV29-1
cdr3_nt: TGCAGCGTTGGTGGAGGGTACGAACAGCCCCAGCATTTT
cdr3_aa: CSVGGGYEQPQHF

j_call: TRBJ1-1
cdr3_length: 14
d_call: TRBD1
clone_size: once
v_call: TRBV29-1
cdr3_nt: TGCAGCGTGACCTGGGGACAGAGGAACACTGAAGCTTTCTTT
cdr3_aa: CSVTWGQRNTEAFF

j_call: TRBJ1-2
cdr3_length: 12
d_call: TRBD1
clone_size: once
v_call: TRBV29-1
cdr3_nt: TGCAGCGTTCCCAGGGGGCCAGATGGCTACACCTTC
cdr3_aa: CSVPRGPDGYTF

j_call: TRBJ2-1
cdr3_length: 12
d_call: -
clone_size: few
v_call: TRBV5-1
cdr3_nt: TGCGCCAGCAGCTTGGAAGGGCCAGGGGCGTTCTTC
cdr3_aa: CASSLEGPGAFF

j_call: TRBJ2-3
cdr3_length: 14
d_call: TRBD2
clone_size: -
v_call: TRBV5-6
cdr3_nt: TGTGCCAGCAGCAGAACGGGGGGAACAGATACGCAGTATTTT
cdr3_aa: CASSRTGGTDTQYF

j_call: TRBJ1-5
cdr3_length: 12
d_call: -
clone_size: few
v_call: TRBV27
cdr3_nt: TGTGCCAGCGGTAGGGAAAATCAGCCCCAGCATTTT
cdr3_aa: CASGRENQPQHF

j_call: TRBJ2-7
cdr3_length: 11
d_call: -
clone_size: -
v_call: TRBV20-1
cdr3_nt: TGCAGTGCTAGAGATCAGTTCGAGCAGTACTTC
cdr3_aa: CSARDQFEQYF

j_call: TRBJ2-4
cdr3_length: 14
d_call: TRBD1
clone_size: -
v_call: TRBV27
cdr3_nt: TGTGCCAGCAGAGAGACAGGGGTGGGGTACATTCAGTACTTC
cdr3_aa: CASRETGVGYIQYF

j_call: TRBJ2-4
cdr3_length: 16
d_call: -
clone_size: -
v_call: TRBV5-1
cdr3_nt: TGCGCCAGCAGCTGGGGGCCAGGTGAAACCAAAAACATTCAGTACTTC
cdr3_aa: CASSWGPGETKNIQYF

j_call: TRBJ2-5
cdr3_length: 13
d_call: -
clone_size: -
v_call: TRBV18
cdr3_nt: TGTGCCAGCTCACCCGGCGCAACGCAGACCCAGTACTTC
cdr3_aa: CASSPGATQTQYF

j_call: TRBJ2-3
cdr3_length: 15
d_call: TRBD1
clone_size: -
v_call: TRBV5-1
cdr3_nt: TGCGCCAGCGAAAGACAGGGAGAATCCACAGATACGCAGTATTTT
cdr3_aa: CASERQGESTDTQYF

j_call: TRBJ2-7
cdr3_length: 15
d_call: -
clone_size: -
v_call: TRBV27
cdr3_nt: TGTGCCAGCAGTCCCCACGAGGGTCCCCCCTACGAGCAGTACTTC
cdr3_aa: CASSPHEGPPYEQYF

j_call: TRBJ2-2
cdr3_length: 18
d_call: TRBD2
clone_size: once
v_call: TRBV4-1
cdr3_nt: TGCGCCAGCAGCCGGAAGGGACTAGCGGGAGGGCCGACCGGGGAGCTGTTTTTT
cdr3_aa: CASSRKGLAGGPTGELFF

j_call: TRBJ2-4
cdr3_length: 15
d_call: -
clone_size: -
v_call: TRBV6-6
cdr3_nt: TGTGCCAGCAGTTACCCACAGGGAGGCAAAAACATTCAGTACTTC
cdr3_aa: CASSYPQGGKNIQYF

j_call: TRBJ2-5
cdr3_length: 15
d_call: TRBD1
clone_size: once
v_call: TRBV6-5
cdr3_nt: TGTGCCAGCAGTTACTCAAGACAGGGAGAAGAGACCCAGTACTTC
cdr3_aa: CASSYSRQGEETQYF

j_call: TRBJ2-3
cdr3_length: 13
d_call: -
clone_size: -
v_call: TRBV7-2
cdr3_nt: TGTGCCAGCAGCTTAGATCGTGTTGATACGCAGTATTTT
cdr3_aa: CASSLDRVDTQYF

j_call: TRBJ2-6
cdr3_length: 18
d_call: TRBD2
clone_size: -
v_call: TRBV5-4
cdr3_nt: TGTGCCAGCAGAGAAGGGACTAGCGGGAACTCTGGGGCCAACGTCCTGACTTTC
cdr3_aa: CASREGTSGNSGANVLTF

j_call: TRBJ1-4
cdr3_length: 14
d_call: TRBD1
clone_size: -
v_call: TRBV10-3
cdr3_nt: TGTGCCATCAGTGCCGGGACAGGGGACGAAAAACTGTTTTTT
cdr3_aa: CAISAGTGDEKLFF

j_call: TRBJ1-2
cdr3_length: 15
d_call: TRBD1
clone_size: -
v_call: TRBV6-1
cdr3_nt: TGTGCCAGCAGTGAAGGTGGGACAGTGATCTATGGCTACACCTTC
cdr3_aa: CASSEGGTVIYGYTF

j_call: TRBJ2-7
cdr3_length: 14
d_call: -
clone_size: -
v_call: TRBV5-1
cdr3_nt: TGCGCCAGCAGCTTGTTTACGGGAGAGGGTGAGCAGTACTTC
cdr3_aa: CASSLFTGEGEQYF

j_call: TRBJ2-1
cdr3_length: 18
d_call: TRBD2
clone_size: once
v_call: TRBV9
cdr3_nt: TGTGCCAGCAGCGTAGGGAGCGGGAGGATCCAAGGATACAATGAGCAGTTCTTC
cdr3_aa: CASSVGSGRIQGYNEQFF

j_call: TRBJ2-3
cdr3_length: 15
d_call: TRBD2
clone_size: -
v_call: TRBV7-6
cdr3_nt: TGTGCCAGCAGCGCAACGGGCGGGAGTACAGATACGCAGTATTTT
cdr3_aa: CASSATGGSTDTQYF

j_call: TRBJ1-4
cdr3_length: 15
d_call: -
clone_size: -
v_call: TRBV19
cdr3_nt: TGTGCCAGTTCTTCCACTGGGGCAACTAATGAAAAACTGTTTTTT
cdr3_aa: CASSSTGATNEKLFF

j_call: TRBJ2-7
cdr3_length: 12
d_call: -
clone_size: -
v_call: TRBV5-5
cdr3_nt: TGTGCCAGCAGCTTGACAACCTACGAGCAGTACTTC
cdr3_aa: CASSLTTYEQYF

j_call: TRBJ2-6
cdr3_length: 15
d_call: -
clone_size: -
v_call: TRBV2
cdr3_nt: TGTGCCAGCAGTGAATGGGGGGACAGCAAGAACGTCCTGACTTTC
cdr3_aa: CASSEWGDSKNVLTF

j_call: TRBJ1-5
cdr3_length: 15
d_call: -
clone_size: few
v_call: TRBV19
cdr3_nt: TGTGCCAGTAGCCCCGGCAGGGGAGTAAATCAGCCCCAGCATTTT
cdr3_aa: CASSPGRGVNQPQHF

j_call: TRBJ2-3
cdr3_length: 15
d_call: -
clone_size: -
v_call: TRBV7-9
cdr3_nt: TGTGCCAGCAGCTACGGACAGTCGGGTACAGATACGCAGTATTTT
cdr3_aa: CASSYGQSGTDTQYF

j_call: TRBJ1-5
cdr3_length: 16
d_call: -
clone_size: -
v_call: TRBV7-6
cdr3_nt: TGTGCCAGCAGGTTTCCAGACAGAGTTAGCAATCAGCCCCAGCATTTT
cdr3_aa: CASRFPDRVSNQPQHF